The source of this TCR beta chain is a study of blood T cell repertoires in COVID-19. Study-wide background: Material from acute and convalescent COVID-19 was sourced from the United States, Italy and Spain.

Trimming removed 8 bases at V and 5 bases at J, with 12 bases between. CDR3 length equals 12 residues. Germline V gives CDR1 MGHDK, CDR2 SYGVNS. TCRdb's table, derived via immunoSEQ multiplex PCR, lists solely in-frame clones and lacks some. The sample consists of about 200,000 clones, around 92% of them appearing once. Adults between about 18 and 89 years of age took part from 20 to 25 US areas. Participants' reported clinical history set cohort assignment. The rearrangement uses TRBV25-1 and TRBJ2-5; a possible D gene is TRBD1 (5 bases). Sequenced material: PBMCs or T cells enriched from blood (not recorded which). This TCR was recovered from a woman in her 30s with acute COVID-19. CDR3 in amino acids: CASSGPVETQYF. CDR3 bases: TGTGCCAGCTCAGGGCCGGTGGAGACCCAGTACTTC.